These 21 T cell receptor beta chains were sequenced from one sample in a study of shared clonotypes between healthy human individuals. Using immunoSEQ multiplex PCR, the repertoire was profiled, and TCRdb retains in-frame clones only, with some absent. The sample consists of roughly 1,500,000 clones, roughly 98% of them appearing once. The sequencing sample was made of naive CD4+ T cells sorted from blood. Sample subset: CD45RA+ positively selected. These receptors all come from a young man in good health.

This clone was recorded only once. V gene TRBV5-6 combines with J gene TRBJ2-3; no definite D call. The CDR3 contains 12 residues. Germline CDR1 and CDR2: SGHDT and YYEEEE. Trimming stripped 0 bases from V and 6 bases from J, with 5 bases between. The CDR3 reads CASSLARDTQYF. In nucleotides, the CDR3 is TGTGCCAGCAGCTTGGCTAGGGATACGCAGTATTTT.

This chain connects TRBV19 to TRBJ2-3, with 9 bases that match TRBD2. The CDR3 runs to 18 residues. The V segment lost 3 bases and the J segment 1 base; nucleotides outside the gene matches: 11. Germline V CDR1 and CDR2: LNHDA, SQIVND (reference sequence). Written as DNA, the CDR3 is TGTGCCAGTAGTATGGTGGTAGCGGGAGTCTCAGGCACAGATACGCAGTATTTT. Translating it yields CASSMVVAGVSGTDTQYF.

The chain couples TRBV27 to TRBJ2-3; 9 bases align to TRBD2. V dropped 8 bases and J dropped 6; count of bases not matched to a gene: 15. There are 16 residues in the CDR3. CDR1 MNHEY and CDR2 SMNVEV come from the germline V gene (reference sequence). The CDR3 protein is CASCPLRGLAPDTQYF. The CDR3 coding sequence is TGTGCCAGCTGCCCTTTGAGGGGACTAGCACCCGATACGCAGTATTTT.

This clone has only one observation. The V gene is TRBV6-4, the J gene TRBJ1-1, with a tentative D call TRBD1 (5 bases). Germline CDR1 reads MRHNA; CDR2 reads SNTAGT. Trimming stripped 0 bases from V and 4 bases from J, with 12 bases between. The CDR3 extends over 15 amino acids. The CDR3 DNA reads as TGTGCCAGCAGTGACTCGCCCGGGGGGGTCACTGAAGCTTTCTTT. Protein: CASSDSPGGVTEAFF.

The chain is built from TRBV5-1 and TRBJ2-7; 7 bases match TRBD2. CDR3 size: 17 residues. Germline loops: CDR1 SGHRS, CDR2 YFSETQ. V trimming: 4 bases; J trimming: 0 bases; junction bases outside the gene matches: 13. CDR3 loop: CASSRRRLAEHSYEQYF. The CDR3 DNA reads as TGCGCCAGCAGCCGGCGGCGACTAGCAGAGCACTCCTACGAGCAGTACTTC.

The V and J genes are TRBV27 and TRBJ2-7, with 15 bases fitting TRBD2. Germline CDR1 MNHEY, CDR2 SMNVEV (reference sequence). V gave up 6 bases and J gave up 0 bases; unmatched junction bases: 15. The CDR3 contains 20 residues. The CDR3 protein is CASSSLGTSGRRSLSYEQYF. CDR3 DNA sequence: TGTGCCAGCAGCTCCTTAGGGACTAGCGGGAGGCGATCCCTCTCCTACGAGCAGTACTTC.

V is TRBV28 and J is TRBJ2-7; 11 nucleotides match TRBD2. Per the germline V gene, CDR1 is MDHEN and CDR2 is SYDVKM. The CDR3 contains 15 residues. The J segment lost 7 bases and the V segment lost 7 bases, leaving 12 bases of the junction unmatched. CDR3 residues: CASTGAGTSGGEQYF. Written as DNA, the CDR3 is TGTGCCAGCACGGGGGCCGGGACTAGCGGTGGGGAGCAGTACTTC.

J is TRBJ2-7 and V is TRBV10-3; D may be TRBD1 (6 bases). The CDR3 extends over 16 amino acids. Trimming removed 2 bases at V and 0 bases at J, with 14 bases between. Germline V CDR1 and CDR2: ENHRY, SYGVKD. This chain's CDR3 is CAISEMLTGLSYEQYF. The CDR3 bases are TGTGCCATCAGTGAGATGCTGACAGGACTCTCCTACGAGCAGTACTTC.

The chain links TRBV2 to TRBJ2-7; 10 bases are a match to TRBD2. The germline CDR1 and CDR2 sequences are SNHLY and FYNNEI. V shed 11 bases and J 1 base; nucleotides not matched to a gene: 11. CDR3 size: 15 residues. The CDR3 is CAGGFKLAGSYEQYF. The DNA of the CDR3 is TGTGCCGGTGGATTTAAACTAGCGGGATCCTACGAGCAGTACTTC.

V is TRBV18 and J is TRBJ1-5, with D hard to call. Looked up from germline, CDR1 is KGHSH and CDR2 is LQKENI. The CDR3 consists of 14 residues. With 2 bases removed from V and 3 bases from J, the gap between germline ends came to 8 bases. CDR3 in DNA: TGTGCCAGCTCACCAAACCAGAACAATCAGCCCCAGCATTTT. Its translation: CASSPNQNNQPQHF.

The CDR3 nucleotides are TGCGCCAGCAGCCAAGATACCGGGGTTGGCGAGCAGTACTTC. This codes for CASSQDTGVGEQYF. J is TRBJ2-7 and V is TRBV4-3, with D possibly TRBD2 on 5 matching bases. The CDR3 totals 14 residues. Germline CDR1 reads LGHNA; CDR2 reads YSLEER. Trimming took off 0 bases at V and 6 bases at J, with 12 bases between the two ends.

The J gene is TRBJ2-7, the V gene TRBV19; D unresolved. Germline V lookup: CDR1 LNHDA, CDR2 SQIVND (reference sequence). The CDR3 contains 16 residues. Trimming stripped 3 bases from V and 2 bases from J, with 17 bases between. The CDR3 DNA reads as TGTGCCAGTAGTATCTCGAGGTTTAGGAACACCTACGAGCAGTACTTC. Protein product: CASSISRFRNTYEQYF. Full variable domain (remainder filled in from reference TRBV19 and TRBJ2-7): DGGITQSPKYLFRKEGQNVTLSCEQNLNHDAMYWYRQDPGQGLRLIYYSQIVNDFQKGDIAEGYSVSREKKESFPLTVTSAQKNPTAFYLCASSISRFRNTYEQYFGPGTRLTVT.

This chain joins TRBV4-3 and TRBJ2-3, with D uncertain. The V and J ends lost 0 bases and 1 base respectively, with 8 bases between them. CDR1 and CDR2 (germline): LGHNA, YSLEER. The CDR3 extends over 15 amino acids. CDR3: CASSQDLEGTDTQYF. The DNA for the CDR3 is TGCGCCAGCAGCCAAGATCTGGAAGGCACAGATACGCAGTATTTT.

The chain is built from TRBV7-8 and TRBJ2-7; D is uncertain. CDR1 SGHVS and CDR2 FQNEAQ come from the germline V gene. CDR3 length: 13 amino acids. Trimming shortened V by 1 base and J by 3 bases, and 7 bases separated the two germline ends. The CDR3 coding sequence is TGTGCCAGCAGCTTAGAGCAGATCTACGAGCAGTACTTC. Translation gives CASSLEQIYEQYF.

The chain employs TRBV13 and TRBJ2-7; no firm D call. This CDR3 has 15 amino acids. The V end was cut by 2 bases, the J end by 2 bases, with 13 bases between. Per germline, CDR1 PRHDT and CDR2 FYEKMQ (reference sequence). CDR3 coding DNA: TGTGCCAGCAGCTTATGGGCAGCAGCCCCCTACGAGCAGTACTTC. Protein sequence: CASSLWAAAPYEQYF.

The CDR3 coding sequence is TGTGCCAGCAGCTTCCTACCTAGGATGAACACTGAAGCTTTCTTT. Protein: CASSFLPRMNTEAFF. V usage is TRBV13 and J usage is TRBJ1-1; D is ambiguous. Trimming pared 3 bases from V and 0 bases from J, leaving 11 bases between. CDR3 length: 15 amino acids. CDR1 PRHDT and CDR2 FYEKMQ come from the germline V gene (reference sequence). Full variable domain (rest looked up from reference TRBV13 and TRBJ1-1): AAGVIQSPRHLIKEKRETATLKCYPIPRHDTVYWYQQGPGQDPQFLISFYEKMQSDKGSIPDRFSAQQFSDYHSELNMSSLELGDSALYFCASSFLPRMNTEAFFGQGTRLTVV.

A word on this clone: Other nucleotide sequences from this sample produce the same CDR3. This sequence joins TRBV18 and TRBJ2-2; TRBD1 matches 9 bases. The CDR3 contains 15 residues. With 1 base clipped from V and 5 bases from J, the junction kept 2 bases outside the gene matches. Germline V CDR1 and CDR2: KGHSH, LQKENI. The CDR3 region is CASSPRTGVTGELFF. The CDR3 region has the DNA TGTGCCAGCTCACCACGGACAGGGGTTACCGGGGAGCTGTTTTTT.

The chain carries TRBV4-1 and TRBJ1-4, with TRBD1 as a possible D gene (6 bases). Germline CDR1 MGHRA, CDR2 YSYEKL. This CDR3 contains 18 residues. V shed 1 base and J shed 5 bases, with 20 bases lying between them. The DNA for the CDR3 is TGCGCCAGCAGCCAAGGCCTGACAGGAACCGGCCTAAATGAAAAACTGTTTTTT. Encoded protein: CASSQGLTGTGLNEKLFF.

The chain combines TRBV6-1 with TRBJ2-3; D gene ambiguous. The V gene's germline CDR1 is MNHNS and CDR2 SASEGT. V dropped 6 bases and J dropped 1 base, with 11 bases sitting between them. This CDR3 is built from 14 residues. CDR3 in DNA: TGTGCCAGCAGGAGCCCTACTGGCACAGATACGCAGTATTTT. As protein: CASRSPTGTDTQYF.

In its sample, this clone was seen once. The chain is built from TRBV10-3 and TRBJ2-1; 8 bases align to TRBD1. The CDR3 has 14 residues. V lost 10 bases, J lost 4 bases, and 9 bases stayed unmatched. Germline V gene lookup returns CDR1 ENHRY and CDR2 SYGVKD. CDR3 DNA: TGTGCCAGCGGACAGGGATCCTATTACAATGAGCAGTTCTTC. This translates into CASGQGSYYNEQFF.

This clone has a single count. V and J are TRBV2 and TRBJ1-1; D is unclear. Trimming left V 1 base short and J 5 bases short, with 8 bases between. This CDR3 comprises 13 residues. CDR1 SNHLY and CDR2 FYNNEI come from the germline V gene. CDR3 region: CASSEEGRTEAFF. CDR3 coding DNA: TGTGCCAGCAGTGAAGAAGGTCGGACTGAAGCTTTCTTT.